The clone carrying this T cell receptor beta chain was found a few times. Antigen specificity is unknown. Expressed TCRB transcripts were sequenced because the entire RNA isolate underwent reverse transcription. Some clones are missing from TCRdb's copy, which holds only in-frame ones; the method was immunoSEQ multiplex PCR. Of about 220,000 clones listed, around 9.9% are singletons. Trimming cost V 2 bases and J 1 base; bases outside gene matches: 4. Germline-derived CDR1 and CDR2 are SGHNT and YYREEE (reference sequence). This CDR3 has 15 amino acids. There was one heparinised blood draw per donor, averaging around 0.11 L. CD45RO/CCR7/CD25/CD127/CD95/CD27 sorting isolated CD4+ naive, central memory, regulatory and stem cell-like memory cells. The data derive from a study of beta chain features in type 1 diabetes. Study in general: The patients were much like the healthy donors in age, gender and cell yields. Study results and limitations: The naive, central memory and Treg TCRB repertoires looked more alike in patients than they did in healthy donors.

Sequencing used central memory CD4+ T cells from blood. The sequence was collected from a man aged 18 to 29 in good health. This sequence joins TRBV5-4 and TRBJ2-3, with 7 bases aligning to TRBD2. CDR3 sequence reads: CASSFGGSGTDTQYF. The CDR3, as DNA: TGTGCCAGCAGCTTTGGCGGGAGTGGCACAGATACGCAGTATTTT.